A single sample is the source of the 32 T cell receptor beta chains below, sequenced in a study of blood T cell repertoires in COVID-19. TCRdb keeps only in-frame clones here, not all; method: immunoSEQ multiplex PCR. The sample shows around 65,000 clones, 82% of them seen only once. Sequencing used peripheral blood. All receptors derive from a human donor in a cohort sampled during active COVID-19.

The chain uses TRBV4-1 and TRBJ2-3; 9 bases match TRBD2. V was pared by 0 bases and J by 5 bases, with 9 bases of the junction left unmatched. CDR1 and CDR2 from the germline V gene are MGHRA and YSYEKL. The CDR3 covers 17 residues. In nucleotides, the CDR3 is TGCGCCAGCAGCCAAGATGGCGGGGGGGCCGTCGGAGATACGCAGTATTTT. It codes for CASSQDGGGAVGDTQYF.

CDR3 in DNA: TGCGCCAGCAGCTTCGACAGGGGGGTCAACGAGCAGTACTTC. Translating gives CASSFDRGVNEQYF. V and J are TRBV5-1 and TRBJ2-7; 9 nucleotides align to TRBD1. With V trimmed by 2 bases and J by 5 bases, 5 bases remained unmatched. The germline V gene encodes CDR1 SGHRS and CDR2 YFSETQ. The CDR3 consists of 14 residues.

This chain joins TRBV29-1 and TRBJ2-5; weak D call: TRBD1 (6 bases). Per the germline V gene, CDR1 is SQVTM and CDR2 is ANQGSEA. Deletions cut 7 bases from V and 7 bases from J, with 16 bases between. The CDR3 consists of 12 residues. DNA of the CDR3: TGCAGCGACAACAGGGCGTCGGGGACCCAGTACTTC. Translated, it gives CSDNRASGTQYF. The whole variable domain, remainder taken from reference TRBV29-1 and TRBJ2-5, is SAVISQKPSRDICQRGTSLTIQCQVDSQVTMMFWYRQQPGQSLTLIATANQGSEATYESGFVIDKFPISRPNLTFSTLTVSNMSPEDSSIYLCSDNRASGTQYFGPGTRLLVL.

CDR3 sequence reads: CASSAGLSYEQYV. For the CDR3, the DNA is TGTGCCAGCAGCGCGGGACTCTCCTACGAGCAGTACGTC. The chain combines TRBV11-2 with TRBJ2-7; possible D gene TRBD2, 6 bases. Per germline, CDR1 SGHAT and CDR2 FQNNGV. Trimming shortened V by 5 bases and J by 0 bases, and 8 bases separated the two germline ends. This CDR3 region has 13 residues.

V is TRBV5-4 and J is TRBJ2-1, with 11 bases matching TRBD2. Trimming cost V 4 bases and J 1 base; bases outside gene matches: 7. Germline CDR1 reads SGHNT; CDR2 reads YYREEE (reference sequence). This CDR3 spans 17 amino acids. The CDR3 DNA is TGTGCCAGCAGCCGACTAGCGGGGTCTGGTTCCTACAATGAGCAGTTCTTC. It translates to CASSRLAGSGSYNEQFF.

CDR3: CASSQVMGRFSFMETQYF. The CDR3 bases are TGTGCCAGCAGCCAAGTTATGGGGAGGTTTAGTTTTATGGAGACCCAGTACTTC. The rearrangement joins TRBV3-1 (or the pseudogene TRBV3-2) to TRBJ2-5, with TRBD2 as a possible D gene (6 bases). The CDR3 covers 18 residues. The V end was cut by 1 base, the J end by 5 bases, with 23 bases between. Germline CDR1 reads LGHDT; CDR2 reads YNNKEL (reference sequence).

In this sample, this clone turned up once. The chain has TRBV6-5 and TRBJ2-2; 7 bases align to TRBD2. The CDR3 is 15 residues long. Germline V gives CDR1 MNHEY, CDR2 SVGAGI. With 7 bases clipped from V and 8 bases from J, the junction kept 13 bases outside the gene matches. The chain's CDR3 is CASTLREGMGGELFF. The CDR3 DNA follows: TGTGCCAGCACCTTGAGGGAGGGGATGGGGGGGGAGCTGTTTTTT.

CDR3 region: CASDDRSTAQPQHF. The CDR3 DNA follows: TGTGCCAGCGATGACAGGTCGACGGCTCAGCCCCAGCATTTT. This sequence joins TRBV6-5 and TRBJ1-5, with D possibly being TRBD1 (6 bases). The CDR3 is made up of 14 amino acids. Germline V gene lookup returns CDR1 MNHEY and CDR2 SVGAGI. The V end lost 8 bases, the J end lost 6 bases, and 17 bases lay between the germline ends.

The chain is built from TRBV18 and TRBJ2-3; D gene uncertain. The CDR3 has 17 residues. Per the germline V gene, CDR1 is KGHSH and CDR2 is LQKENI. Trimming left V 1 base short and J 0 bases short, with 14 bases between. The CDR3 reads CASSPRTSLTSTDTQYF. Here the CDR3 DNA reads TGTGCCAGCTCACCACGCACTTCGCTGACTAGCACAGATACGCAGTATTTT.

The chain carries TRBV6-6 and TRBJ2-5; 7 bases fit TRBD1. The CDR3 totals 16 residues. The V segment lost 2 bases and the J segment 1 base; nucleotides outside the gene matches: 7. Looked up from germline, CDR1 is MNHNY and CDR2 is SVGAGI (reference sequence). The CDR3 sequence is CASSYRGQLFQETQYF. DNA for the CDR3: TGTGCCAGCAGTTACCGGGGACAGCTATTCCAAGAGACCCAGTACTTC.

This clone has just one count. The chain couples TRBV3-1 (or the pseudogene TRBV3-2) to TRBJ1-3; D unresolved. Germline V gene data show CDR1 as LGHDT and CDR2 as YNNKEL (reference sequence). Trimming cost V 10 bases and J 1 base, with 11 bases left between them. CDR3 length: 13 residues. The CDR3, as DNA: TGTGCCACCCGCGCAGGTTCTGGAAACACCATATATTTT. Translation gives CATRAGSGNTIYF.

The rearrangement joins TRBV11-2 to TRBJ2-1, with D perhaps TRBD1 (6 bases). CDR1 SGHAT and CDR2 FQNNGV come from the germline V gene. CDR3 length: 15 residues. V dropped 5 bases and J dropped 5 bases, with 16 bases sitting between them. The CDR3 spells CASSPWGRIHNEQFF. The DNA of the CDR3 is TGTGCCAGCAGCCCCTGGGGGCGGATCCACAATGAGCAGTTCTTC. Filled out from reference TRBV11-2 and TRBJ2-1, the complete variable domain reads EAGVAQSPRYKIIEKRQSVAFWCNPISGHATLYWYQQILGQGPKLLIQFQNNGVVDDSQLPKDRFSAERLKGVDSTLKIQPAKLEDSAVYLCASSPWGRIHNEQFFGPGTRLTVL.

The chain combines TRBV18 with TRBJ2-5, with 9 bases fitting TRBD1. CDR1 KGHSH and CDR2 LQKENI come from the germline V gene. The CDR3 has 15 amino acids. The trim removed 0 bases at V and 6 bases at J, leaving 5 bases unmatched. The CDR3 reads CASSPPDRGMKTQYF. CDR3 coding DNA: TGTGCCAGCTCACCACCGGACAGGGGCATGAAGACCCAGTACTTC.

This clone was detected a few times. The chain recombines TRBV27 with TRBJ2-7; TRBD1 matches 9 bases. CDR1 is MNHEY, CDR2 SMNVEV, per germline (reference sequence). The CDR3 is 14 residues long. V shed 7 bases and J 3 bases; nucleotides not matched to a gene: 7. CDR3 DNA: TGTGCCAGCATGGGATACAGGGGGCTCTACGAGCAGTACGTC. This translates into CASMGYRGLYEQYV.

The chain joins TRBV11-3 to TRBJ2-1, with 12 bases matching TRBD2. There are 17 residues in the CDR3. Germline values: CDR1 SGHNT, CDR2 YENEEA. V trimming: 2 bases; J trimming: 1 base; junction bases outside the gene matches: 3. CDR3 in DNA: TGTGCCAGCAGCTTATTCGGACTAGCGGGGTCCTACAATGAGCAGTTCTTC. It is translated as CASSLFGLAGSYNEQFF.

CDR3 amino acids: CASSRGLGLAMNEQFF. CDR3 sequence (DNA): TGTGCCAGCAGTAGGGGCCTGGGACTAGCGATGAATGAGCAGTTCTTC. This chain links TRBV5-4 with TRBJ2-1, with 10 positions matching TRBD2. The CDR3 length is 16 residues. CDR1 SGHNT and CDR2 YYREEE come from the germline V gene (reference sequence). V was pared by 5 bases and J by 7 bases, with 12 bases of the junction left unmatched.

The rearrangement joins TRBV28 to TRBJ2-7; a possible D gene is TRBD1 (6 bases). V was shortened by 7 bases and J by 3 bases, with 16 bases between the two germline ends. This CDR3 is 14 amino acids long. In germline, CDR1 is MDHEN, CDR2 SYDVKM. The CDR3 reads CASNTGSPLYEQYV. The CDR3 DNA is TGTGCCAGCAACACAGGGAGCCCGCTCTACGAGCAGTACGTC.

The genes are TRBV5-1 and TRBJ1-2, with TRBD1 matching 8 bases. Germline CDR1 is SGHRS and CDR2 is YFSETQ. The V gene end was trimmed by 4 bases and the J gene end by 5 bases; junction bases not matched to a gene: 7. CDR3 length: 14 amino acids. For the CDR3, the DNA is TGCGCCAGCAGCCCGGACAGGGCAAGATATGGCTACACCTTC. Encoded protein: CASSPDRARYGYTF.

The chain has TRBV19 and TRBJ1-6, with a possible D match to TRBD1 (6 bases). The CDR3 runs to 15 residues. The V and J ends lost 7 bases and 6 bases respectively, with 16 bases between them. Germline V gene sequence: CDR1 LNHDA, CDR2 SQIVND (reference sequence). CDR3 in amino acids: CASTAQGKGNSPLHF. The CDR3 region has the DNA TGTGCCAGTACCGCACAGGGCAAGGGTAATTCACCCCTCCACTTT.

The chain is built from TRBV5-5 and TRBJ1-1; weak D call: TRBD1 (6 bases). From germline, CDR1 is SGHKS and CDR2 YYEKEE (reference sequence). Trimming took 4 bases from V and 7 from J, leaving 11 bases between them. CDR3 length: 12 residues. CDR3 region: CASSLQGFEAFF. DNA for the CDR3: TGTGCCAGCAGCCTACAGGGCTTTGAAGCTTTCTTT.

This clone was counted a single time. The gene calls are TRBV3-1 (or the pseudogene TRBV3-2) and TRBJ1-6; possibly TRBD1 for D (5 bases). The germline V gene has CDR1 LGHDT and CDR2 YNNKEL (reference sequence). With 4 bases removed from V and 4 bases from J, the gap between germline ends came to 11 bases. The CDR3 is 15 residues long. CDR3 loop: CASSPGRAYNSPLHF. DNA for the CDR3: TGTGCCAGCAGCCCGGGCAGGGCATATAATTCACCCCTCCACTTT.

The J gene is TRBJ1-4, the V gene TRBV30, with D possibly TRBD1 on 5 matching bases. The V gene lost 4 bases and the J gene lost 11 bases, with 14 bases spanning the gap. The germline V gene encodes CDR1 GTSNPN and CDR2 SVGIG (reference sequence). The CDR3 totals 12 residues. The CDR3 sequence: CAWTPGLSKLFF. As DNA, the CDR3 is TGTGCCTGGACCCCGGGACTGAGCAAACTGTTTTTT.

The rearrangement joins TRBV9 to TRBJ2-3; 9 bases are shared with TRBD1. The V and J ends lost 3 bases and 2 bases, in that order; junction bases with no gene match: 4. The germline CDR1 and CDR2 sequences are SGDLS and YYNGEE. This CDR3 comprises 15 residues. CDR3 region: CASSATGGPTDTQYF. The CDR3 nucleotides read TGTGCCAGCAGCGCGACAGGGGGACCCACAGATACGCAGTATTTT.

The gene calls are TRBV4-2 and TRBJ2-7; D is unresolved. Trimming removed 0 bases from V and 7 bases from J, with 10 bases in between. CDR3 size: 13 residues. Germline loops: CDR1 LGHNA, CDR2 YNFKEQ. CDR3 nucleotides: TGTGCCAGCAGCCAAGATTTATCGCGTGAGCAGTACTTC. It specifies CASSQDLSREQYF.

V and J are TRBV5-4 and TRBJ1-4; tentative D call: TRBD1 (5 bases). Per germline, CDR1 SGHNT and CDR2 YYREEE (reference sequence). The CDR3 consists of 15 residues. V dropped 4 bases and J dropped 4 bases, with 14 bases sitting between them. The DNA of the CDR3 is TGTGCCAGCAGCCCTCGGGGGGGAGATAATGAAAAACTGTTTTTT. It translates to CASSPRGGDNEKLFF.

The rearrangement uses TRBV7-8 and TRBJ1-1; tentatively, D is TRBD1 (5 bases). V was shortened by 3 bases and J by 4 bases, with 15 bases between the two germline ends. The V gene's germline CDR1 is SGHVS and CDR2 FQNEAQ. This CDR3 has 15 residues. In DNA form, the CDR3 reads TGTGCCAGCAGCTTGGTTAATTTGGGGGGCACTGAAGCTTTCTTT. Its translation: CASSLVNLGGTEAFF.

This clone was seen only once. The V gene is TRBV5-1, the J gene TRBJ2-3, with TRBD2 matching 9 bases. With 5 bases clipped from V and 7 bases from J, the junction kept 11 bases outside the gene matches. This CDR3 region has 15 residues. CDR1 and CDR2 (germline): SGHRS, YFSETQ. CDR3 DNA: TGCGCCAGCAGGCTTGGGGCTAGCGGGGACTATACGCAGTATTTT. Its protein is CASRLGASGDYTQYF. Based on the CDR3 plus reference TRBV5-1 and TRBJ2-3, the full variable domain is KAGVTQTPRYLIKTRGQQVTLSCSPISGHRSVSWYQQTPGQGLQFLFEYFSETQRNKGNFPGRFSGRQFSNSRSEMNVSTLELGDSALYLCASRLGASGDYTQYFGPGTRLTVL.

This sequence joins TRBV21-1 and TRBJ2-7; TRBD1 is the table's D call and was not checked against the DNA. TRBV21-1 is termed a pseudogene. The CDR3 has 19 residues. The CDR3 DNA reads as TGTGCCAGCAGCAAACTGGAGCCCCGAAACAGCGACAGCTCCTACGAGCAGTACGTC. This encodes CASSKLEPRNSDSSYEQYV.

This sequence joins TRBV9 and TRBJ2-5; the match to TRBD2 covers 8 bases. The CDR3 consists of 15 residues. Trimming took 4 bases from V and 5 from J; bases not matched to a gene: 10. The germline V gene has CDR1 SGDLS and CDR2 YYNGEE. In DNA form, the CDR3 reads TGTGCCAGCAGCCCCCGACTAGCGCGGGCGGAGACCCAGTACTTC. Translating gives CASSPRLARAETQYF.

DNA for the CDR3: TGTGCCAGCAGCCGGGACAGGGAGGCGAGCACTGAAGCTTTCTTT. Translation gives CASSRDREASTEAFF. This chain links TRBV6-5 with TRBJ1-1; 9 nucleotides match TRBD1. V dropped 6 bases and J dropped 4; count of bases not matched to a gene: 9. This CDR3 region has 15 residues. The V gene's germline CDR1 is MNHEY and CDR2 SVGAGI.

This chain joins TRBV3-1 (or the pseudogene TRBV3-2) and TRBJ2-2; 10 bases map to TRBD2. CDR1 is LGHDT and CDR2 is YNNKEL in the germline V gene (reference sequence). Losses at the gene ends were 1 base for V and 6 bases for J; bases not matched to a gene: 5. CDR3 length: 16 amino acids. The CDR3 sequence: CASSQAPSGGPGELFF. The CDR3 DNA sequence: TGTGCCAGCAGCCAAGCCCCTAGCGGGGGTCCCGGGGAGCTGTTTTTT.

This clone occurred once. The chain couples TRBV6-5 to TRBJ1-3; TRBD1 might be the D (6 bases). The length of the CDR3 is 15 residues. The V gene lost 5 bases and the J gene lost 3 bases, with 14 bases spanning the gap. Germline CDR1 MNHEY, CDR2 SVGAGI. The CDR3 region has the DNA TGTGCCAGCAGTACGGTACAGGGTCTTGGAAACACCATATATTTT. As protein: CASSTVQGLGNTIYF.